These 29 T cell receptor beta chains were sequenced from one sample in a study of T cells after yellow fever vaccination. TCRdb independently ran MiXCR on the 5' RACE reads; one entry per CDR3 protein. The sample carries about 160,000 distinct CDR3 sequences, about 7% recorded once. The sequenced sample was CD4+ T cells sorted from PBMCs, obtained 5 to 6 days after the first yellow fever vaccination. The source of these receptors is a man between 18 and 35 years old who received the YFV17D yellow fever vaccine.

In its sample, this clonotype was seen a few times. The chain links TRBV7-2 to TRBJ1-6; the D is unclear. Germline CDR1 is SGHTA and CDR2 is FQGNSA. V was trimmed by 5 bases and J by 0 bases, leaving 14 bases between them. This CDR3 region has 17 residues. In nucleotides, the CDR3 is TGTGCCAGCAGCCCGATACCGCTTAGCTCCTATAATTCACCCCTCCACTTT. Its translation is CASSPIPLSSYNSPLHF.

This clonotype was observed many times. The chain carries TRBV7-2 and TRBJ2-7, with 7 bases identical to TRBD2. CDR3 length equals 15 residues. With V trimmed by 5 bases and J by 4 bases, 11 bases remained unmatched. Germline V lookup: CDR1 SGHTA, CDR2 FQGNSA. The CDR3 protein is CASSLTPGGGYEQYV. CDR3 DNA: TGTGCCAGCAGCCTCACCCCGGGAGGAGGGTACGAGCAGTACGTC.

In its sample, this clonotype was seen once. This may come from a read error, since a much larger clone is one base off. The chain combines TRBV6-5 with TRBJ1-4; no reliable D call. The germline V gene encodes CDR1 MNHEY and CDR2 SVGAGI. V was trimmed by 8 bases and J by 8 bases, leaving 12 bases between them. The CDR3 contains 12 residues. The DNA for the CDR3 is TGTGCCAGCGGTGGCGGTAGGGAAAAACTGTTTTTT. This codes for CASGGGREKLFF.

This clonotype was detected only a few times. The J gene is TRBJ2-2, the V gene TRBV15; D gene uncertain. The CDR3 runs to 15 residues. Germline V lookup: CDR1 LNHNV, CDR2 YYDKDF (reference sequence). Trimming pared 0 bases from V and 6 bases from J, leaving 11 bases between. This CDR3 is CATSREGYNAGELFF. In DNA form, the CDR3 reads TGTGCCACCAGCAGAGAGGGTTATAACGCCGGGGAGCTGTTTTTT.

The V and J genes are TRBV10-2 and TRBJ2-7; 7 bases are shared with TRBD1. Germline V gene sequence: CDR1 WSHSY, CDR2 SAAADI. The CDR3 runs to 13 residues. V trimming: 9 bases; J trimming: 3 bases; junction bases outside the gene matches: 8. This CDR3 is CASSTGRYYEQYF. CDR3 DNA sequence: TGCGCCAGTTCGACAGGGCGTTACTACGAGCAGTACTTC.

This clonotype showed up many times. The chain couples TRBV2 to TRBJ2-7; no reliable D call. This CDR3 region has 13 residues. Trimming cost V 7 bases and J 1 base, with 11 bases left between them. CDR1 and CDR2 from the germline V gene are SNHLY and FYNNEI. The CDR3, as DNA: TGTGCCAGCACCCCCCTTCTGTCCTACGAGCAGTACTTC. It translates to CASTPLLSYEQYF.

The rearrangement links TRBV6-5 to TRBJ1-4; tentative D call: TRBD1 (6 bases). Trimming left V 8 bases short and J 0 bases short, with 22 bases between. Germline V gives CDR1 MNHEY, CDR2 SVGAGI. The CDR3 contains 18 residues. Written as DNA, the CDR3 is TGTGCCAGCTGTCGGCAGGGTAGGGGGTATGCAACTAATGAAAAACTGTTTTTT. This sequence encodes CASCRQGRGYATNEKLFF.

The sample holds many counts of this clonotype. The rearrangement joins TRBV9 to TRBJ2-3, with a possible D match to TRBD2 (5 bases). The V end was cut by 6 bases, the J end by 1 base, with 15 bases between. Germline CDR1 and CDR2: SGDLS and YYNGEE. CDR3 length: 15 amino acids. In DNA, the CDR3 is TGTGCCAGCACGACAACGGGGAGACGCACAGATACGCAGTATTTT. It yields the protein CASTTTGRRTDTQYF. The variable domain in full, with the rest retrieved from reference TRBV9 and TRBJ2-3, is DSGVTQTPKHLITATGQRVTLRCSPRSGDLSVYWYQQSLDQGLQFLIQYYNGEERAKGNILERFSAQQFPDLHSELNLSSLELGDSALYFCASTTTGRRTDTQYFGPGTRLTVL.

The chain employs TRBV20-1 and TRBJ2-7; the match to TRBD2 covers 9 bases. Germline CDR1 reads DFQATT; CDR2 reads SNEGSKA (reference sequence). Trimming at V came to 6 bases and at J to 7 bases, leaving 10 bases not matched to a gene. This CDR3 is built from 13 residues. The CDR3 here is CSARWRGGREQYF. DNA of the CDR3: TGCAGTGCCCGGTGGCGGGGGGGCCGGGAGCAGTACTTC.

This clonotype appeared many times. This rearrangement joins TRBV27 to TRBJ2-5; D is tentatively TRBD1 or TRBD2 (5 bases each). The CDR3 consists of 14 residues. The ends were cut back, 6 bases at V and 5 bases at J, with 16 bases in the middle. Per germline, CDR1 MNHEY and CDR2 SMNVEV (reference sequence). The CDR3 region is CASSSAGRGETQYF. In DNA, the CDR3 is TGTGCCAGCAGCTCGGCAGGGCGAGGGGAGACCCAGTACTTC.

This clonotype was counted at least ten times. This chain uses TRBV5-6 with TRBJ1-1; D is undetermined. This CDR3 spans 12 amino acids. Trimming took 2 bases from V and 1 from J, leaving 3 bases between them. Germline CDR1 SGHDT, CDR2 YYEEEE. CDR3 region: CASSFWNTEAFF. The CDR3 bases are TGTGCCAGCAGCTTTTGGAACACTGAAGCTTTCTTT.

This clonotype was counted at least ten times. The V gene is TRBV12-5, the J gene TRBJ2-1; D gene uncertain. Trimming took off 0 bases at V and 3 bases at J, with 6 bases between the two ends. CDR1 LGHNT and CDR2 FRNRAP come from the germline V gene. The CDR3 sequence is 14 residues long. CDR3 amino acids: CASGLVPNYNEQFF. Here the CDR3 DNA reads TGTGCTAGTGGTTTGGTACCCAACTACAATGAGCAGTTCTTC. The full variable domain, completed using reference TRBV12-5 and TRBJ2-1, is DARVTQTPRHKVTEMGQEVTMRCQPILGHNTVFWYRQTMMQGLELLAYFRNRAPLDDSGMPKDRFSAEMPDATLATLKIQPSEPRDSAVYFCASGLVPNYNEQFFGPGTRLTVL.

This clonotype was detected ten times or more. CDR3 coding DNA: TGTGCCAGCAGTCTAAACCCCTCAGATACGCAGTATTTT. It translates to CASSLNPSDTQYF. The chain combines TRBV27 with TRBJ2-3; no clear D. V lost 5 bases to trimming and J lost 4 bases, with 10 bases between them. CDR3 length: 13 amino acids. The V gene's germline CDR1 is MNHEY and CDR2 SMNVEV (reference sequence).

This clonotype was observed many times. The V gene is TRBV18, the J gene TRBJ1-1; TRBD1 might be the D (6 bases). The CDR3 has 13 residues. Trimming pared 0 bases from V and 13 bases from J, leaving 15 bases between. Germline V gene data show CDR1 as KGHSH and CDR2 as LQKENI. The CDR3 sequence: CASSPPSAGEGFF. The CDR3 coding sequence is TGTGCCAGCTCACCACCGTCGGCAGGGGAGGGTTTCTTT.

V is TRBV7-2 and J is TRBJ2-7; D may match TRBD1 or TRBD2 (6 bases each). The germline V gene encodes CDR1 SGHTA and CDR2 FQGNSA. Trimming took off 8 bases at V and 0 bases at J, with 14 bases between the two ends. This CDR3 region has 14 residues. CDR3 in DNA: TGTGCCAGCCGCGAAGGGGGGAGCTCCTACGAGCAGTACTTC. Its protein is CASREGGSSYEQYF.

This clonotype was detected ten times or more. CDR3 nucleotides: TGTGCCAGCAGTTCCCACAGGGCCACGAACACTGAAGCTTTCTTT. Its protein is CASSSHRATNTEAFF. The chain is built from TRBV12-3 or TRBV12-4 and TRBJ1-1, with TRBD1 as a possible D gene (6 bases). V was cut by 4 bases and J by 1 base, with 13 bases left in between. This CDR3 is 15 amino acids long.

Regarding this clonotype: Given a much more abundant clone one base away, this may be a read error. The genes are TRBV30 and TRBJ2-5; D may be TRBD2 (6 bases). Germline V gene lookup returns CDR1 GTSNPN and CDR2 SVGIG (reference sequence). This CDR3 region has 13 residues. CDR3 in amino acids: CSWRFGGLETQYF. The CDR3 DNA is TGTTCCTGGAGATTCGGGGGTTTAGAGACCCAGTACTTC.

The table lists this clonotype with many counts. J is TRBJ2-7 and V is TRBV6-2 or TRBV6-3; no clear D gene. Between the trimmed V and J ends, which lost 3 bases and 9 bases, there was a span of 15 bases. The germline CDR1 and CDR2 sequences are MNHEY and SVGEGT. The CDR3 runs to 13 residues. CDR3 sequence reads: CASSYEAVRGQYF. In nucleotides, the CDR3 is TGTGCCAGCAGTTATGAGGCAGTCCGCGGGCAGTACTTC.

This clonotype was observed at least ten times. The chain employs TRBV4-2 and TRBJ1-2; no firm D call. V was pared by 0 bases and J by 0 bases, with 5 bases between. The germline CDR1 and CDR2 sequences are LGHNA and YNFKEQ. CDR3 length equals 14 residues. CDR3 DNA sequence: TGTGCCAGCAGCCAAGATCGGGCTAACTATGGCTACACCTTC. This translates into CASSQDRANYGYTF.

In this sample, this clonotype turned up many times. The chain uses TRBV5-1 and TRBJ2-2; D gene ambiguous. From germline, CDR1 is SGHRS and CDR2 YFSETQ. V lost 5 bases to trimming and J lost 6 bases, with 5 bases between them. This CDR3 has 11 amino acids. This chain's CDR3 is CASRAAGELFF. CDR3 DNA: TGCGCCAGCAGAGCCGCCGGGGAGCTGTTTTTT.

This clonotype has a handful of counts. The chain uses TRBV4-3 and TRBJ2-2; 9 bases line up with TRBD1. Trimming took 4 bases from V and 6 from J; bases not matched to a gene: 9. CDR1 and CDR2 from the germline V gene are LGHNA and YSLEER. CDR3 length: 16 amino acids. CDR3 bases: TGCGCCAGCAGCCTTTCCAGGACAGGGGTATCCGGGGAGCTGTTTTTT. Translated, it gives CASSLSRTGVSGELFF.

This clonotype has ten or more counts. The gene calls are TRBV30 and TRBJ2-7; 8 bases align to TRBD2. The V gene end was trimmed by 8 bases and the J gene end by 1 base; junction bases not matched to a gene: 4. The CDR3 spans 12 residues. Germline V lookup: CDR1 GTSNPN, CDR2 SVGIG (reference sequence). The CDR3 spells CATGRASYEQYF. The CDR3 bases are TGTGCCACCGGGAGGGCTTCCTACGAGCAGTACTTC.

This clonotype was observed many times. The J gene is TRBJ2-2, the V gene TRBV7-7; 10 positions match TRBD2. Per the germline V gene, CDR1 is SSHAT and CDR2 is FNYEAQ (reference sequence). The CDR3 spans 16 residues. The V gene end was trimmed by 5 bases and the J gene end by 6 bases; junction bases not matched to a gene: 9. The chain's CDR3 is CASSPQAGGQAGELFF. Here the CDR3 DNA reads TGTGCCAGCAGCCCCCAAGCGGGGGGGCAGGCCGGGGAGCTGTTTTTT.

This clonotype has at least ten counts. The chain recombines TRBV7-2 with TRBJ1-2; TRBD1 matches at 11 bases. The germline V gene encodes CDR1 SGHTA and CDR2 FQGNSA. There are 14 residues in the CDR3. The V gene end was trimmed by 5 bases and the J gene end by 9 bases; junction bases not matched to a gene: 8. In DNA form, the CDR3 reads TGTGCCAGCAGCCGCACCGGGACAGGGGGTAGCTACACCTTC. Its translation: CASSRTGTGGSYTF.

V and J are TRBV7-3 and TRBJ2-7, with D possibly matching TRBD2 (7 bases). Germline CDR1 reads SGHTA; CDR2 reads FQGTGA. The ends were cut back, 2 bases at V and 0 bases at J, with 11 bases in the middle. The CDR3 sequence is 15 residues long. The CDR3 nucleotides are TGTGCCAGCAGCTTAGGGGGGGCTAGCTCCTACGAGCAGTACTTC. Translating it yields CASSLGGASSYEQYF.

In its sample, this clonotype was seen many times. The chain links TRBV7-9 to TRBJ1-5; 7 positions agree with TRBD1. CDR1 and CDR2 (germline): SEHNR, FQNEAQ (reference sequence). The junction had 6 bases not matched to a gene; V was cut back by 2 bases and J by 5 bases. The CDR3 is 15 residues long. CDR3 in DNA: TGTGCCAGCAGCTTAACAGGGGCATTGTATCAGCCCCAGCATTTT. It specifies CASSLTGALYQPQHF. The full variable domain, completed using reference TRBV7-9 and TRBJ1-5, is DTGVSQNPRHKITKRGQNVTFRCDPISEHNRLYWYRQTLGQGPEFLTYFQNEAQLEKSRLLSDRFSAERPKGSFSTLEIQRTEQGDSAMYLCASSLTGALYQPQHFGDGTRLSIL.

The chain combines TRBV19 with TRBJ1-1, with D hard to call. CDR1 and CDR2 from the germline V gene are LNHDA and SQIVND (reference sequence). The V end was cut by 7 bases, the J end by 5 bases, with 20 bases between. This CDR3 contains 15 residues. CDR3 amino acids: CASTFPPVRVTEAFF. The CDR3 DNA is TGTGCCAGTACCTTCCCCCCGGTGCGGGTGACTGAAGCTTTCTTT.

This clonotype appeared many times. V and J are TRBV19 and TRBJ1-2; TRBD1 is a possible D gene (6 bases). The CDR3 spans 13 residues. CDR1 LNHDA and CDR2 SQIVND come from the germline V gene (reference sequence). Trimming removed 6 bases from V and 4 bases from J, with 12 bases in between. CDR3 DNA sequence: TGTGCCAGTAGACGCGGACAGACCTATGGCTACACCTTC. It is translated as CASRRGQTYGYTF.

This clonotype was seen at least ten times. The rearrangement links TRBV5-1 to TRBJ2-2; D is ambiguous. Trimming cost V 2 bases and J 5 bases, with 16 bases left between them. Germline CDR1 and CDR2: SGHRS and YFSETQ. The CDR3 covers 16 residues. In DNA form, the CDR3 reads TGCGCCAGCAGCTTCCAGCAACTCCTAGGGACCGGGGAGCTGTTTTTT. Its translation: CASSFQQLLGTGELFF.